The sample holds a few counts of the clone carrying this T cell receptor (beta chain). This CDR3 has 15 amino acids. The V end lost 0 bases, the J end lost 4 bases, and 13 bases lay between the germline ends. Germline V CDR1 and CDR2: SGHTA, FQGTGA. The second PCR ran roughly 7 to 11 cycles with a sample-barcoded 5' primer and J-beta primers. TCRdb used MiXCR to reprocess the 5' RACE reads, holding one entry per CDR3 protein. The sample records 800,000 or so distinct CDR3 sequences, roughly 25% being singletons. This specimen comes from a study of blood T cells in healthy people across ages. In addition, the sample was reused for a study of T cells of mothers and their children. In that study: Samples were provided by three healthy Caucasian mothers and their six children. The entire RNA extract went into cDNA synthesis at approximately 1.6 ug per 15 ul. Every mother produced more than 8 million TCR beta CDR3 reads, whereas every child provided several million.

The chain couples TRBV7-3 to TRBJ2-7, with D uncertain. Sequencing was done on a sample of blood. This receptor was identified in a boy between 10 and 17 years old in good health. CDR3 protein: CASSLTPVPEYEQYF. In DNA form, the CDR3 reads TGTGCCAGCAGCTTAACGCCGGTCCCGGAGTACGAGCAGTACTTC.